Listed below are T cell receptor beta chains from one sample, sequenced in a study of beta chain features in type 1 diabetes. The repertoire was sequenced with immunoSEQ multiplex PCR; TCRdb's copy has only in-frame clones and lacks some. The repertoire consists of roughly 380,000 clones, with around 20% occurring once and the leading ten covering 0.044%. Sequencing was performed on naive CD4+ T cells from blood. The receptor set was obtained from a woman aged 18-29 years in good health. The CDR3 runs from the conserved cysteine through the conserved F or W. The D gene is left open where the match is weak. Part of the rows lack a size; the others show once, few, many or a class for expanded clones.

J gene | D gene | V gene | clone size | CDR3 protein | CDR3 DNA
TRBJ1-1 | - | TRBV4-2 | - | CASSQGVPEGTEAFF | TGTGCCAGCAGCCAAGGGGTCCCGGAGGGAACTGAAGCTTTCTTT
TRBJ1-1 | - | TRBV7-2 | few | CASSLAIGEVAFF | TGTGCCAGCAGCTTAGCTATTGGAGAGGTGGCTTTCTTT
TRBJ2-7 | - | TRBV2 | - | CASSEELRGMYEQYF | TGTGCCAGCAGTGAAGAGCTGCGGGGCATGTACGAGCAGTACTTC
TRBJ1-2 | - | TRBV25-1 | - | CASKGRQGYYGYTF | TGTGCCAGCAAGGGTCGGCAGGGCTACTATGGCTACACCTTC
TRBJ2-7 | TRBD1 | TRBV7-9 | - | CASSPGQGARDEQYF | TGTGCCAGCAGCCCCGGACAGGGGGCGCGTGACGAGCAGTACTTC
TRBJ2-3 | TRBD2 | TRBV29-1 | - | CSVQGRASGSLTGDTQYF | TGCAGCGTTCAGGGGCGTGCTAGCGGGAGCCTAACCGGGGATACGCAGTATTTT
TRBJ2-3 | TRBD2 | TRBV9 | - | CASSVGSGRRADTQYF | TGTGCCAGCAGCGTAGGGAGCGGGAGGCGCGCAGATACGCAGTATTTT
TRBJ1-1 | TRBD1 | TRBV7-9 | - | CASSFQGAGNTEAFF | TGTGCCAGCAGCTTTCAGGGGGCCGGGAACACTGAAGCTTTCTTT
TRBJ1-2 | - | TRBV28 | few | CASSVSGERHGYTF | TGTGCCAGCAGCGTTTCAGGGGAGAGGCATGGCTACACCTTC
TRBJ2-2 | - | TRBV11-2 | few | CASRAGISPSTGELFF | TGTGCCAGCAGGGCGGGCATTTCCCCCAGCACCGGGGAGCTGTTTTTT
TRBJ1-3 | - | TRBV29-1 | - | CSVAQVSGNTIYF | TGCAGCGTCGCACAGGTCTCTGGAAACACCATATATTTT
TRBJ2-5 | TRBD1 | TRBV6-1 | few | CATNPLETGQETQYF | TGTGCCACCAACCCTCTCGAGACAGGGCAAGAGACCCAGTACTTC
TRBJ1-2 | TRBD1 | TRBV15 | few | CATSSSLAGGFGYTF | TGTGCCACCAGCTCGTCGTTGGCAGGGGGCTTTGGCTACACCTTC
TRBJ2-2 | TRBD2 | TRBV29-1 | - | CSGGEGRAGELFF | TGCAGCGGGGGAGAGGGGAGGGCCGGGGAGCTGTTTTTT
TRBJ2-2 | - | TRBV7-9 | few | CASSLAGPWNTGELFF | TGTGCCAGCAGCCTCGCGGGCCCCTGGAACACCGGGGAGCTGTTTTTT
TRBJ2-7 | TRBD2 | TRBV5-4 | few | CASSLYGGRAYEQYF | TGTGCCAGCAGCTTGTATGGAGGGAGGGCCTACGAGCAGTACTTC
TRBJ2-1 | TRBD2 | TRBV4-2 | - | CASSLKRESYNEQFF | TGTGCCAGCAGCTTGAAGCGGGAGAGCTACAATGAGCAGTTCTTC
TRBJ2-3 | TRBD2 | TRBV29-1 | few | CSVELSGRATDTQYF | TGCAGCGTTGAATTAAGCGGGAGGGCCACAGATACGCAGTATTTT
TRBJ1-1 | - | TRBV30 | few | CAWIRTENTEAFF | TGTGCCTGGATTAGGACAGAGAACACTGAAGCTTTCTTT
TRBJ1-2 | - | TRBV11-2 | few | CASSLDPGLGYTF | TGTGCCAGCAGCTTAGATCCGGGTCTAGGCTACACCTTC
TRBJ1-1 | TRBD1 | TRBV4-3 | - | CASSQAQGVNTEAFF | TGCGCCAGCAGCCAAGCACAGGGGGTGAACACTGAAGCTTTCTTT
TRBJ2-5 | - | TRBV29-1 | - | CSVALEAGETQYF | TGCAGCGTCGCCCTAGAAGCTGGGGAGACCCAGTACTTC
TRBJ2-1 | TRBD2 | TRBV19 | few | CASSRRTSGGWNEQFF | TGTGCCAGTAGTCGACGGACTAGCGGGGGTTGGAATGAGCAGTTCTTC
TRBJ1-2 | TRBD1 | TRBV4-3 | - | CASSQGPGQGNYGYTF | TGCGCCAGCAGCCAAGGGCCGGGACAGGGGAACTATGGCTACACCTTC
TRBJ2-3 | TRBD2 | TRBV19 | few | CASSMLAGSDTQYF | TGTGCCAGTAGTATGCTAGCGGGGTCAGATACGCAGTATTTT
TRBJ1-3 | - | TRBV11-2 | - | CASSPLQGSGNTIYF | TGTGCCAGCAGCCCATTACAGGGATCTGGAAACACCATATATTTT
TRBJ1-1 | - | TRBV7-3 | - | CASSATGRGGYTEAFF | TGTGCCAGCAGCGCGACCGGGAGGGGGGGATACACTGAAGCTTTCTTT
TRBJ2-1 | TRBD1 | TRBV7-9 | few | CASSIHGTENNEQFF | TGTGCCAGCAGCATACACGGGACAGAAAACAATGAGCAGTTCTTC
TRBJ2-1 | - | TRBV2 | few | CASSVLAASYNEQFF | TGTGCCAGCAGTGTACTAGCAGCCTCCTACAATGAGCAGTTCTTC
TRBJ2-5 | TRBD1 | TRBV30 | - | CAWSRTGQETQYF | TGTGCCTGGAGCCGGACAGGCCAAGAGACCCAGTACTTC
TRBJ1-2 | - | TRBV2 | - | CASSEQTSAYGYTF | TGTGCCAGCAGTGAACAAACTAGCGCCTATGGCTACACCTTC
TRBJ2-1 | TRBD2 | TRBV30 | - | CAWRAGGPHNEQFF | TGTGCCTGGAGAGCGGGAGGGCCCCACAATGAGCAGTTCTTC
TRBJ2-4 | - | TRBV6-5 | - | CASSYSREDSQYF | TGTGCCAGCAGTTACTCGAGGGAAGACTCACAGTACTTC
TRBJ1-1 | - | TRBV29-1 | - | CSVLMGGAGTEAFF | TGCAGCGTTCTCATGGGGGGGGCGGGCACTGAAGCTTTCTTT
TRBJ1-1 | TRBD1 | TRBV7-2 | - | CASSLGDRVTEAFF | TGTGCCAGCAGCTTAGGGGACAGGGTAACTGAAGCTTTCTTT
TRBJ2-2 | - | TRBV30 | - | CAWVGLTNTGELFF | TGTGCCTGGGTAGGACTGACGAACACCGGGGAGCTGTTTTTT
TRBJ1-1 | - | TRBV4-1 | - | CASSQAGVTEAFF | TGCGCCAGCAGCCAAGCAGGGGTGACTGAAGCTTTCTTT
TRBJ2-2 | TRBD2 | TRBV30 | few | CAWSWDYRTGELFF | TGTGCCTGGAGTTGGGACTACCGGACCGGGGAGCTGTTTTTT
TRBJ2-1 | TRBD1 | TRBV4-1 | few | CASSQTGTGGNEQFF | TGCGCCAGCAGCCAAACCGGGACAGGGGGCAATGAGCAGTTCTTC
TRBJ2-3 | - | TRBV30 | - | CAWSVSGLRDTQYF | TGTGCCTGGAGTGTGAGCGGGCTAAGGGATACGCAGTATTTT
TRBJ2-7 | TRBD1 | TRBV7-2 | few | CASSSQGVRYEQYF | TGTGCCAGCAGCTCCCAGGGGGTTAGGTACGAGCAGTACTTC
TRBJ2-2 | TRBD1 | TRBV19 | few | CASSGTGITGELFF | TGTGCCAGCAGTGGGACAGGGATCACCGGGGAGCTGTTTTTT
TRBJ1-1 | - | TRBV5-4 | few | CASSFGQRNTEAFF | TGTGCCAGCAGCTTCGGACAGAGGAACACTGAAGCTTTCTTT